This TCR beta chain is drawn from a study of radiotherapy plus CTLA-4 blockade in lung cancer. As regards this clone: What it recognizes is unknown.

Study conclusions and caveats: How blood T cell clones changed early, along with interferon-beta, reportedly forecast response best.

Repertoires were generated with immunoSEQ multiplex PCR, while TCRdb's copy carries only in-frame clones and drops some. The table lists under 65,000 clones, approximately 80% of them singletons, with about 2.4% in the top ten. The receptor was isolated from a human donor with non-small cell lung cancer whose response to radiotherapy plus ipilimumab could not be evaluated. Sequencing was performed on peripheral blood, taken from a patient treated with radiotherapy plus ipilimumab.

CDR3 nucleotide sequence: TGCGCCAGCTTCCCGAGGGCGGGGCTGCCGACGAACACAGATACGCAGTATTTT. It yields the protein CASFPRAGLPTNTDTQYF. The chain links TRBV4-1 to TRBJ2-3; possibly TRBD2 for D (6 bases). This CDR3 comprises 18 residues. Trimming removed 8 bases at V and 2 bases at J, with 26 bases between. Germline loops: CDR1 MGHRA, CDR2 YSYEKL.